This record covers a single T cell receptor beta chain. Its antigen is not known. The germline gives CDR1 WNHNN, CDR2 SYGVQD (reference sequence). The CDR3 runs to 15 residues. V gave up 10 bases and J gave up 5 bases; unmatched junction bases: 15. Primers: 60 Vbeta forward and 13 Jbeta reverse. This table comes from immunoSEQ multiplex PCR, and its TCRdb copy is limited to in-frame clones, with some not included. The sample data list tens of thousands of clones. The sample comes from a study of cytomegalovirus exposure and HLA in healthy donors. General observations from the study: The study flagged some 180 TCR beta chains as cytomegalovirus-associated. The availability of immune exposure information extended only to CMV serostatus.

Sequenced: PBMCs. This TCR came from a woman aged 40 to 49 in good health and CMV-seropositive. The rearrangement uses TRBV10-1 and TRBJ2-5; 8 bases are shared with TRBD2. CDR3 amino acids: CATMARGPGGETQYF. Written as DNA, the CDR3 is TGCGCCACCATGGCACGAGGCCCGGGGGGGGAGACCCAGTACTTC.